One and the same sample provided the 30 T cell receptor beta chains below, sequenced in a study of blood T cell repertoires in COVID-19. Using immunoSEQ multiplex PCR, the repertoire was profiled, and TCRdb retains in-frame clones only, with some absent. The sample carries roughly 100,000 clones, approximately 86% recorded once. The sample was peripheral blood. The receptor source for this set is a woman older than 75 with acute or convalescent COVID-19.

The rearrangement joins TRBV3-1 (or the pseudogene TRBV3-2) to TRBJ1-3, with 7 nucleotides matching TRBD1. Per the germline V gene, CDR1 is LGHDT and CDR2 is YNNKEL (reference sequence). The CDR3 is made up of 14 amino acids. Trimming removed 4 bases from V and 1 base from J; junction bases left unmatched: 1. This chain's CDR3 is CASSLQGSGNTIYF. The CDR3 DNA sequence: TGTGCCAGCAGCCTACAGGGGTCTGGAAACACCATATATTTT.

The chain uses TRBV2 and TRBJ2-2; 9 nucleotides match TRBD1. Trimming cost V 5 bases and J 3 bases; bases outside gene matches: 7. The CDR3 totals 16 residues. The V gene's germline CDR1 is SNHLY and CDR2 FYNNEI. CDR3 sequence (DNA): TGTGCCAGCAGTACCCCGAGGACAGGGGACACCGGGGAGCTGTTTTTT. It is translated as CASSTPRTGDTGELFF. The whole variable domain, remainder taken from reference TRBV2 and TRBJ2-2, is EPEVTQTPSHQVTQMGQEVILRCVPISNHLYFYWYRQILGQKVEFLVSFYNNEISEKSEIFDDQFSVERPDGSNFTLKIRSTKLEDSAMYFCASSTPRTGDTGELFFGEGSRLTVL.

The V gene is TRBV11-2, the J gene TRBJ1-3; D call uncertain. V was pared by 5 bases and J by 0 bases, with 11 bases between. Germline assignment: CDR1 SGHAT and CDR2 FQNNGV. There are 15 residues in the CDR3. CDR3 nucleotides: TGTGCCAGCAGCCCGGACTCTTACTCTGGAAACACCATATATTTT. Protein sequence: CASSPDSYSGNTIYF.

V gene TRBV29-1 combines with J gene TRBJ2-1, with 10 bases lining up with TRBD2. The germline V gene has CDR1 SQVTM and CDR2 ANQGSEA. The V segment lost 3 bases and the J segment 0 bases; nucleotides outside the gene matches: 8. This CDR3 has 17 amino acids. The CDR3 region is CSVDSQRTSGSYNEQFF. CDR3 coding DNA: TGCAGCGTTGATTCCCAACGGACTAGCGGCTCCTACAATGAGCAGTTCTTC.

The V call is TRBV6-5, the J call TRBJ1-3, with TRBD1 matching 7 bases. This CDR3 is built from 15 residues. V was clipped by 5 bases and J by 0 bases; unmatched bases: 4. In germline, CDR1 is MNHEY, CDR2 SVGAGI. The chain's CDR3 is CASSKQGTSGNTIYF. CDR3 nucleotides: TGTGCCAGCAGTAAACAGGGGACCTCTGGAAACACCATATATTTT.

The CDR3, as DNA: TGTGCCAGCAGCCAAGTAGGGACTTTTCCAGATACGCAGTATTTT. Its protein is CASSQVGTFPDTQYF. This chain uses TRBV14 with TRBJ2-3, with a weak D call TRBD2 (6 bases). Germline CDR1 reads SGHDN; CDR2 reads FVKESK. The V end lost 1 base, the J end lost 4 bases, and 12 bases lay between the germline ends. This CDR3 region has 15 residues.

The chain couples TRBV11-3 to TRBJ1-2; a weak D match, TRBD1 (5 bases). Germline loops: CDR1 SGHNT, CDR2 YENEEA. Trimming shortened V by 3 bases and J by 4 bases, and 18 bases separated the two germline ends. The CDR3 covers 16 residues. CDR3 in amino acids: CASSFSGRALGYGYTF. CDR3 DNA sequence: TGTGCCAGCAGCTTCTCGGGCAGGGCTTTAGGCTATGGCTACACCTTC.

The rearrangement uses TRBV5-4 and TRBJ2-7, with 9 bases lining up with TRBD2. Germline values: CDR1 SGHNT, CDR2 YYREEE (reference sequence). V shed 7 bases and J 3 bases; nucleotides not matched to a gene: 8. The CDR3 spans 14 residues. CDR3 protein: CASRPQRGDYEQYF. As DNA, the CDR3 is TGTGCCAGCCGCCCTCAGCGGGGGGACTACGAGCAGTACTTC.

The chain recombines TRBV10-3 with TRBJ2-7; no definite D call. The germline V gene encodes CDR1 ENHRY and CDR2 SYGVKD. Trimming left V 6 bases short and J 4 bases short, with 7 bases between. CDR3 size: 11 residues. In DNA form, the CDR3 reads TGTGCCATCAGCCGAGGATACGAGCAGTACTTC. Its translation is CAISRGYEQYF.

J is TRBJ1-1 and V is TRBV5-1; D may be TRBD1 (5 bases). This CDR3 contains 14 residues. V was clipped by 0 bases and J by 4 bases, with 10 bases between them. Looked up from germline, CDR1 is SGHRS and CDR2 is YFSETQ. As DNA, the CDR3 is TGCGCCAGCAGCTTGGACAGGAGGGGCACTGAAGCTTTCTTT. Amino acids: CASSLDRRGTEAFF.

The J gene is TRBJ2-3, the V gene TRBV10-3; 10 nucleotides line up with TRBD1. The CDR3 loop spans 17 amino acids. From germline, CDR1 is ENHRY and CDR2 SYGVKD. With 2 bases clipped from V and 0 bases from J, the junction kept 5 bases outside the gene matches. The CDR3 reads CAISESGQGGSTDTQYF. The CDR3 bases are TGTGCCATCAGTGAGAGTGGACAGGGGGGTAGCACAGATACGCAGTATTTT.

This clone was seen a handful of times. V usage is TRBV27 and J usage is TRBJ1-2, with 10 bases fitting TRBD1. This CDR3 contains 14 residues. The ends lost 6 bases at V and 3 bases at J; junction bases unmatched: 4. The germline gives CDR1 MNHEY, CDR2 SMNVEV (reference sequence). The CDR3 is CASSPGTGDYGYTF. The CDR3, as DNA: TGTGCCAGCAGCCCCGGGACAGGGGACTATGGCTACACCTTC.

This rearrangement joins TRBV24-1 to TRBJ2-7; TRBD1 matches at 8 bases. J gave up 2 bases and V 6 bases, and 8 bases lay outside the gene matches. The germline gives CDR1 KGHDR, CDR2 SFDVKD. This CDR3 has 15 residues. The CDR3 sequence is CATSPRGTGTYEQYF. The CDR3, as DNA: TGTGCCACCAGTCCAAGGGGGACAGGCACCTACGAGCAGTACTTC.

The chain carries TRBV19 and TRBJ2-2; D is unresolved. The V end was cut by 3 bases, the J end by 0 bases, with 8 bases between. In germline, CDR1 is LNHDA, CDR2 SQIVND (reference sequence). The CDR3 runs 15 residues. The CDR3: CASSIGQTNTGELFF. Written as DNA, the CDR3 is TGTGCCAGTAGTATTGGGCAGACGAACACCGGGGAGCTGTTTTTT.

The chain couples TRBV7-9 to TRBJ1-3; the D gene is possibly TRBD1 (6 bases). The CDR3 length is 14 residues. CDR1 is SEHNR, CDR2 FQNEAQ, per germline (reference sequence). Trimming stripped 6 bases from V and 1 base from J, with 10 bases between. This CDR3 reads CASRGAFSGNTIYF. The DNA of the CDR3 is TGTGCCAGCAGGGGGGCGTTTTCTGGAAACACCATATATTTT.

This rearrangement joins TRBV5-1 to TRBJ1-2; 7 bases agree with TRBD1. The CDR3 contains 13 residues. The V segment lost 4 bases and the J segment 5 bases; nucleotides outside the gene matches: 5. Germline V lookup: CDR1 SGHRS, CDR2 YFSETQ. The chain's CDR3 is CASSQGQTYGYTF. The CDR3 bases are TGCGCCAGCAGCCAGGGACAGACTTATGGCTACACCTTC.

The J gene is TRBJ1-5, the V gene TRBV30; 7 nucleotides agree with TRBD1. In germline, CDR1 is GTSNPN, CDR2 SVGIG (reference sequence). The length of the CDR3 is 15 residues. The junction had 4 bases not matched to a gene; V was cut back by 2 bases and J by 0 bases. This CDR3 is CAWSTGTDSNQPQHF. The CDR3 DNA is TGTGCCTGGAGTACCGGGACAGATAGCAATCAGCCCCAGCATTTT.

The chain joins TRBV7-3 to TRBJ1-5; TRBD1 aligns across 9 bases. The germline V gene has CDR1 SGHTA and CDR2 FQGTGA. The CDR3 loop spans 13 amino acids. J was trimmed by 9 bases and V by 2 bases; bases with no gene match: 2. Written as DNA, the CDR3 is TGTGCCAGCAGCTTAGACAGGGGGGGGCCCCAGCATTTT. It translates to CASSLDRGGPQHF. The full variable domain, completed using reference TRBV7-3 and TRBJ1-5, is GAGVSQTPSNKVTEKGKYVELRCDPISGHTALYWYRQSLGQGPEFLIYFQGTGAADDSGLPNDRFFAVRPEGSVSTLKIQRTERGDSAVYLCASSLDRGGPQHFGDGTRLSIL.

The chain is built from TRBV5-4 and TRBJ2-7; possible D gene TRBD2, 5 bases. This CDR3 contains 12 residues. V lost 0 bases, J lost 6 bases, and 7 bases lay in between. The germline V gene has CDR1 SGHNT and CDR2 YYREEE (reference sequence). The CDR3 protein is CASSLVRGEQYF. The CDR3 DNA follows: TGTGCCAGCAGCTTGGTTCGGGGCGAGCAGTACTTC.

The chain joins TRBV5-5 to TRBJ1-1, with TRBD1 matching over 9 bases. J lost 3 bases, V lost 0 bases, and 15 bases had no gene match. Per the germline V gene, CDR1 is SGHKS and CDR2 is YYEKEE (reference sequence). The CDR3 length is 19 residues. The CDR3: CASSLESGGTGLKDTEAFF. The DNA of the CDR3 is TGTGCCAGCAGCTTGGAGTCGGGTGGGACAGGGCTCAAAGACACTGAAGCTTTCTTT. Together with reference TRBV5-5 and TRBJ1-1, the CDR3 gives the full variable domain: DAGVTQSPTHLIKTRGQQVTLRCSPISGHKSVSWYQQVLGQGPQFIFQYYEKEERGRGNFPDRFSARQFPNYSSELNVNALLLGDSALYLCASSLESGGTGLKDTEAFFGQGTRLTVV.

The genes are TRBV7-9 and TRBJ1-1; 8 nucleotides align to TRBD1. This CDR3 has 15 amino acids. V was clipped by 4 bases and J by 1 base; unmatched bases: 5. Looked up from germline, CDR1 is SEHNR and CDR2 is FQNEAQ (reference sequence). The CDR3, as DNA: TGTGCCAGCAGCTCCGGACAGGGATCGAACACTGAAGCTTTCTTT. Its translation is CASSSGQGSNTEAFF.

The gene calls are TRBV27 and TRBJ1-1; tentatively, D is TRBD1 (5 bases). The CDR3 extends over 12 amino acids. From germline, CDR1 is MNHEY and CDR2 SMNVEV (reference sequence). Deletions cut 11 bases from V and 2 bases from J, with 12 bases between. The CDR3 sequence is CARPRGNTEAFF. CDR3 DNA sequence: TGTGCCCGTCCTAGGGGTAACACTGAAGCTTTCTTT.

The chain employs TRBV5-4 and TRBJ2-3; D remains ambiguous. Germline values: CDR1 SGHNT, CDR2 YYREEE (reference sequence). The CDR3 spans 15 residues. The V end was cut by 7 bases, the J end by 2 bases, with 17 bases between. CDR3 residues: CASPGSQVFTDTQYF. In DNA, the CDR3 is TGTGCCAGCCCTGGGTCGCAGGTTTTCACAGATACGCAGTATTTT.

CDR3 amino acids: CASSFRLGGAGNQPQHF. The CDR3 DNA sequence: TGTGCCAGCAGTTTCAGACTAGGGGGGGCAGGCAATCAGCCCCAGCATTTT. The chain combines TRBV27 with TRBJ1-5; tentative D call: TRBD1 (6 bases). The germline V and J ends were trimmed by 3 bases and 2 bases, with 17 bases remaining between them. The germline V gene has CDR1 MNHEY and CDR2 SMNVEV (reference sequence). The CDR3 has 17 residues.

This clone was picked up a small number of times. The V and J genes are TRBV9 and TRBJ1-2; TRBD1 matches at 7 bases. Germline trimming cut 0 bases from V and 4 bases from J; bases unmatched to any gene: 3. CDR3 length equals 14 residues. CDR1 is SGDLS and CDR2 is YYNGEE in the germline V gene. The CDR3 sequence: CASSVAPGGYGYTF. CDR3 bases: TGTGCCAGCAGCGTAGCTCCAGGGGGCTATGGCTACACCTTC.

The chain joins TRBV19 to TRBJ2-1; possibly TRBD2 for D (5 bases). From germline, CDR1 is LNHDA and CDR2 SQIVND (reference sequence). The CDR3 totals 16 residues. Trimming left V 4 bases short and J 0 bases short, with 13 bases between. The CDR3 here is CASSTYRGSSYNEQFF. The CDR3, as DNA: TGTGCCAGTAGTACGTACCGGGGAAGCTCCTACAATGAGCAGTTCTTC.

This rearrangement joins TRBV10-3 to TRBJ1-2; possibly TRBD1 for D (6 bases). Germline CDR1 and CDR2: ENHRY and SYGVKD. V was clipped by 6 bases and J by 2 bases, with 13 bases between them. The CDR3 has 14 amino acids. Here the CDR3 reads CAISSTGQNYGYTF. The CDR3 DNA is TGTGCCATCAGCTCGACAGGTCAAAACTATGGCTACACCTTC.

The CDR3 DNA reads TGTGCCAGCAGTTCCGCGGGACCACGTAGCGCCACTGAAGCTTTCTTT. This sequence encodes CASSSAGPRSATEAFF. This chain joins TRBV6-5 and TRBJ1-1, with a tentative D call TRBD1 (5 bases). Germline lookup yields CDR1 MNHEY and CDR2 SVGAGI. V was trimmed by 4 bases and J by 4 bases, leaving 19 bases between them. The CDR3 length is 16 residues.

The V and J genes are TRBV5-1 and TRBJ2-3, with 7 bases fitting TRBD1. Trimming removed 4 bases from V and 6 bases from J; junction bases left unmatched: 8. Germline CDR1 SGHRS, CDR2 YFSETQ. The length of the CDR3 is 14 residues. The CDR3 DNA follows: TGCGCCAGCAGCCCCGGACAGGTAACGGATACGCAGTATTTT. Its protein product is CASSPGQVTDTQYF. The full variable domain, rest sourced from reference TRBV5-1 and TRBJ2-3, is KAGVTQTPRYLIKTRGQQVTLSCSPISGHRSVSWYQQTPGQGLQFLFEYFSETQRNKGNFPGRFSGRQFSNSRSEMNVSTLELGDSALYLCASSPGQVTDTQYFGPGTRLTVL.

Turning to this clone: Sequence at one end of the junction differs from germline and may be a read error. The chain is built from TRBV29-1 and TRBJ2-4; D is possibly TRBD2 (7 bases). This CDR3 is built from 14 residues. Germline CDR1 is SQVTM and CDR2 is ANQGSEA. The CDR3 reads CSAATGGRTNIQYF. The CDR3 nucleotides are TGCTCGGCTGCCACGGGGGGCAGGACGAACATTCAGTACTTT. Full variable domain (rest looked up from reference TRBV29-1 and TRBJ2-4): SAVISQKPSRDICQRGTSLTIQCQVDSQVTMMFWYRQQPGQSLTLIATANQGSEATYESGFVIDKFPISRPNLTFSTLTVSNMSPEDSSIYLCSAATGGRTNIQYFGAGTRLSVL.